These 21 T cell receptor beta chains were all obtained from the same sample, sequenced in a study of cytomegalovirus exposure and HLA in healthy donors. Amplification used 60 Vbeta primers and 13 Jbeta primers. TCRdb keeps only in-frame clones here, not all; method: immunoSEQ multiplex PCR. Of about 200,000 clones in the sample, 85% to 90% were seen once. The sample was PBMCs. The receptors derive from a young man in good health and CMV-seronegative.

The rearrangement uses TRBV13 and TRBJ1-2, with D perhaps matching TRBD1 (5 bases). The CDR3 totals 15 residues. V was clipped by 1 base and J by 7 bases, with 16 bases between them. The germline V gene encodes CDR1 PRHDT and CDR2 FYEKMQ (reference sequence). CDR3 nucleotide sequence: TGTGCCAGCAGCTTAGCGGGTCAGGGAATGGGTGGCTACACCTTC. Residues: CASSLAGQGMGGYTF.

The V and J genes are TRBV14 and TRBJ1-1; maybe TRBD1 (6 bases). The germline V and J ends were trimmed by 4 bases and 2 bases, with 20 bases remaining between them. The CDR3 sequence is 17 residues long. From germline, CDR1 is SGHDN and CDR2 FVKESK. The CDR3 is CASSPSPRQVLNTEAFF. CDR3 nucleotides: TGTGCCAGCAGCCCCTCCCCACGACAGGTTCTTAACACTGAAGCTTTCTTT.

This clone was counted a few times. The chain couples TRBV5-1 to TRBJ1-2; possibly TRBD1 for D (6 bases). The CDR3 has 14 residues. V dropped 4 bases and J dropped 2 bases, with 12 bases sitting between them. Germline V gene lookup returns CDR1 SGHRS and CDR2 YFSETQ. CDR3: CASSPGAQNYGYTF. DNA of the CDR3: TGCGCCAGCAGCCCAGGGGCGCAAAACTATGGCTACACCTTC.

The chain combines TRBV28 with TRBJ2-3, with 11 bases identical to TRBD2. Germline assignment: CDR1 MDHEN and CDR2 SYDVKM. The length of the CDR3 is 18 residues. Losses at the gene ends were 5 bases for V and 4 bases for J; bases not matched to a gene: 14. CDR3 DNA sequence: TGTGCCAGCAGTCGGACCTTAGCGGGGGGGGCCTCGGCAGATACGCAGTATTTT. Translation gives CASSRTLAGGASADTQYF.

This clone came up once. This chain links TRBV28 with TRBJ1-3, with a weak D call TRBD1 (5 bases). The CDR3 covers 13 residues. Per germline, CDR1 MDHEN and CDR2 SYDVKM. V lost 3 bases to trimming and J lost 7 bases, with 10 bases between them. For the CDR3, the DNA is TGTGCCAGCAGTTTCGGGGGTCGGAACACCATATATTTT. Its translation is CASSFGGRNTIYF.

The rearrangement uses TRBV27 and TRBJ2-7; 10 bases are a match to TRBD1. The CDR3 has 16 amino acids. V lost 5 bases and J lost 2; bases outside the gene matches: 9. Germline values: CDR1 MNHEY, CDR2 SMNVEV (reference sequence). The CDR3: CASSQPGQGVPYEQYF. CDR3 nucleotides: TGTGCCAGCAGTCAACCCGGACAGGGGGTTCCCTACGAGCAGTACTTC.

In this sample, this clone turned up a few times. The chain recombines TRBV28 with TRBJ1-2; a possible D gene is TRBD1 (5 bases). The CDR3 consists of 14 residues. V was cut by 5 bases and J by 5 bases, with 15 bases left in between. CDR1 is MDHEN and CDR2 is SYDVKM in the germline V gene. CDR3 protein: CASSRLTGGYGYTF. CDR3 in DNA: TGTGCCAGCAGTCGCCTAACGGGGGGATATGGCTACACCTTC.

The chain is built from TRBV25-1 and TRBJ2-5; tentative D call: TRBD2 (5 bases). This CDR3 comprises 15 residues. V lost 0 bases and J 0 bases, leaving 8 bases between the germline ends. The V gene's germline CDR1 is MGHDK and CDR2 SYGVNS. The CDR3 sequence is CASSEYGEYQETQYF. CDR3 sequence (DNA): TGTGCCAGCAGTGAATACGGGGAGTACCAAGAGACCCAGTACTTC.

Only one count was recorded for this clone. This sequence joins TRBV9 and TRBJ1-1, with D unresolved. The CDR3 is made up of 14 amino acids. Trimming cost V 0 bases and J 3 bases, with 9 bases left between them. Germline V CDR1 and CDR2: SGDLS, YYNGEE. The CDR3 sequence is CASSVDSTYTEAFF. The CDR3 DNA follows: TGTGCCAGCAGCGTAGACAGTACCTACACTGAAGCTTTCTTT.

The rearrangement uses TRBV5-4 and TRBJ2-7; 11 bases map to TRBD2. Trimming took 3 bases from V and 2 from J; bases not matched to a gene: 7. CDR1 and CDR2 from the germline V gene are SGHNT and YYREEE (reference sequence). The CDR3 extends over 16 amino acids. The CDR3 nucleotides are TGTGCCAGCAGCTCATGGAATAGCGGGAGGGCCTACGAGCAGTACTTC. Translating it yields CASSSWNSGRAYEQYF.

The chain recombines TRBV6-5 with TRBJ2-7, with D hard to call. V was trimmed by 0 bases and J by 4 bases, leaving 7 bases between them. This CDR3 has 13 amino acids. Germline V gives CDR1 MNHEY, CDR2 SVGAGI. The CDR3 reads CASSYSTQYEQYF. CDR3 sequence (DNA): TGTGCCAGCAGTTACTCGACACAGTACGAGCAGTACTTC.

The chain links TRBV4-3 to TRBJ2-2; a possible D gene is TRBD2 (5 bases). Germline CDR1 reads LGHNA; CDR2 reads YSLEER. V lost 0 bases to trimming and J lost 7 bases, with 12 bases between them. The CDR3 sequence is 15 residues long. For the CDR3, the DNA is TGCGCCAGCAGCCAAGAGGGCAGCCGGGGCGGGGAGCTGTTTTTT. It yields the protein CASSQEGSRGGELFF.

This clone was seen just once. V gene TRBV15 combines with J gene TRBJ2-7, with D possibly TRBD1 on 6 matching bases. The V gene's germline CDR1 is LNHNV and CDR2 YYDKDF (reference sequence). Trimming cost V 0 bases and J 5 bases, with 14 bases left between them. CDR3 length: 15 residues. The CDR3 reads CATSRDPGQVNEQYF. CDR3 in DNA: TGTGCCACCAGCAGAGACCCGGGACAAGTAAACGAGCAGTACTTC. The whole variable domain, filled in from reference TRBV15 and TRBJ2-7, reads DAMVIQNPRYQVTQFGKPVTLSCSQTLNHNVMYWYQQKSSQAPKLLFHYYDKDFNNEADTPDNFQSRRPNTSFCFLDIRSPGLGDTAMYLCATSRDPGQVNEQYFGPGTRLTVT.

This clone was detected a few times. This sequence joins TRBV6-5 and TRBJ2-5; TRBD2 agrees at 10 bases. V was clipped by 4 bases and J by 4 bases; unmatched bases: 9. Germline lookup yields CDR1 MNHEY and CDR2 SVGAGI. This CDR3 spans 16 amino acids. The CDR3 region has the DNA TGTGCCAGCAGTTTCCAAGCGGGGGGGGGTTCAGAGACCCAGTACTTC. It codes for CASSFQAGGGSETQYF.

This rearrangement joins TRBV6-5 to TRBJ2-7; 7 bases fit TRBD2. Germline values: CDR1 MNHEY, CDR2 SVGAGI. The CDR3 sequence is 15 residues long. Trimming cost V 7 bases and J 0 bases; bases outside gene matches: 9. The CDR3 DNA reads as TGTGCCAGCACAACGGGGGGATTCGACTCCTACGAGCAGTACTTC. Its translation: CASTTGGFDSYEQYF.

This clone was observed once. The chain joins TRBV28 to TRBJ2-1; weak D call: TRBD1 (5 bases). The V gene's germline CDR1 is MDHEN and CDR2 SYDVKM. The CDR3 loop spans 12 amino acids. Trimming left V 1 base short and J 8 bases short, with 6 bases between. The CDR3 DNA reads TGTGCCAGCAGTTTATTGGGGCATGAGCAGTTCTTC. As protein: CASSLLGHEQFF.

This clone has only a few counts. The CDR3 bases are TGTGCCAGCAGGAGTTACTCCTACGAGCAGTACTTC. Translated: CASRSYSYEQYF. The rearrangement joins TRBV2 to TRBJ2-7, with unresolved D. V was trimmed by 6 bases and J by 0 bases, leaving 6 bases between them. Germline V gene data show CDR1 as SNHLY and CDR2 as FYNNEI. The CDR3 totals 12 residues. Combining the CDR3 with reference TRBV2 and TRBJ2-7 gives the whole variable domain EPEVTQTPSHQVTQMGQEVILRCVPISNHLYFYWYRQILGQKVEFLVSFYNNEISEKSEIFDDQFSVERPDGSNFTLKIRSTKLEDSAMYFCASRSYSYEQYFGPGTRLTVT.

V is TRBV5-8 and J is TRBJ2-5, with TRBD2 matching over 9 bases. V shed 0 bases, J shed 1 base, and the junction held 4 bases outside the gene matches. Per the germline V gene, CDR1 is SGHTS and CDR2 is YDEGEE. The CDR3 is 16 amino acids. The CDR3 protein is CASSLGSGGFQETQYF. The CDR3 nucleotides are TGTGCCAGCAGCTTGGGTAGCGGGGGCTTCCAAGAGACCCAGTACTTC.

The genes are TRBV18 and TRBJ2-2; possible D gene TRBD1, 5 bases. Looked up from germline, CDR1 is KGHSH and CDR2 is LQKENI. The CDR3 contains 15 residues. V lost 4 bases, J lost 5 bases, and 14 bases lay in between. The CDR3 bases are TGTGCCAGCTCACAAGGGGCTGAAAGTACCGGGGAGCTGTTTTTT. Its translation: CASSQGAESTGELFF.

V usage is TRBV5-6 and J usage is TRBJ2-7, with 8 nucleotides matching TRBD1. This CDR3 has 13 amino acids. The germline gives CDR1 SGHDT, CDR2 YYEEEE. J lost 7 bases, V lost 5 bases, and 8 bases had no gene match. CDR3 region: CASRQGGGWEQYF. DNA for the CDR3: TGTGCCAGCAGACAGGGGGGAGGTTGGGAGCAGTACTTC.

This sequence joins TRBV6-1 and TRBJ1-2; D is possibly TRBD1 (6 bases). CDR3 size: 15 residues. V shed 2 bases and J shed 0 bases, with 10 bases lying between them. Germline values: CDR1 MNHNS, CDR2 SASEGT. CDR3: CASSEYRVANYGYTF. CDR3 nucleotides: TGTGCCAGCAGTGAATACAGGGTCGCTAACTATGGCTACACCTTC.